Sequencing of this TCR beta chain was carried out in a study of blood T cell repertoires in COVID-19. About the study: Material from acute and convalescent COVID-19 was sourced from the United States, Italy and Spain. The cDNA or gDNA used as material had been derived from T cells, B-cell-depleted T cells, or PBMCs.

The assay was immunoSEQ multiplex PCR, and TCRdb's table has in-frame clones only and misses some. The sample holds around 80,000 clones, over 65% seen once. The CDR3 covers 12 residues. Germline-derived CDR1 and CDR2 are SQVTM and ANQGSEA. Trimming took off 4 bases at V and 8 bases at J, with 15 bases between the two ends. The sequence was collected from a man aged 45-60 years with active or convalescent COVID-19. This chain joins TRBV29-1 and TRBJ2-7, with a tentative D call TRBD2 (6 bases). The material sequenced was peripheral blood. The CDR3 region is CSVGSGPGQQYF. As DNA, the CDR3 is TGCAGCGTTGGTAGCGGCCCAGGGCAGCAGTACTTC.